A selection of T cell receptor beta chains follows, all from one sample in a study of siplizumab effects on memory and regulatory T cells. Using immunoSEQ multiplex PCR, the repertoire was profiled, and TCRdb retains in-frame clones only, with some absent. The profile shows about 100,000 clones, roughly 92% of them singletons. The sequencing sample was made of Tregs sorted from blood. The receptor set was obtained from a human donor in good health. Both conserved end residues are part of each CDR3. D genes are given only for firm matches. Size is stated for part of the rows, as once, few or many counts, or as a class when the clone is expanded.

J	V	D	size	DNA	CDR3
TRBJ1-2	TRBV15	TRBD1	NA	TGTGCCACCAGCAGATCCGGGACAGTTAACTATGGCTACACCTTC	CATSRSGTVNYGYTF
TRBJ2-4	TRBV4-1	NA	NA	TGCGCCAGCAGCCAAGGGGGAGGCCTAGCCAAAAACATTCAGTACTTC	CASSQGGGLAKNIQYF
TRBJ2-2	TRBV9	NA	NA	TGTGCCACCTCGAAGGGGAGGATCCCTCTGGGGACCGGGGAGCTGTTTTTT	CATSKGRIPLGTGELFF
TRBJ2-1	TRBV6-5	TRBD1	NA	TGTGCCAGCAGCAGCGGGACAGGGGTCAATGAGCAGTTCTTC	CASSSGTGVNEQFF
TRBJ2-7	TRBV19	NA	once	TGTGCCAGTAGGCCCGGGGCGTCTAGCTCCTACGAGCAGTACTTC	CASRPGASSSYEQYF
TRBJ2-2	TRBV18	NA	NA	TGTGCCAGCTCACCACCGTGGGAGTGGGTTCCCGGGGAGCTGTTTTTT	CASSPPWEWVPGELFF
TRBJ2-3	TRBV10-1	NA	NA	TGCGCCAGCAACGAATCAGATACGCAGTATTTT	CASNESDTQYF
TRBJ2-3	TRBV7-3	TRBD2	NA	TGTGCCAGCAGCCCGGTAGCGGGGGTAGGGGATACGCAGTATTTT	CASSPVAGVGDTQYF
TRBJ2-3	TRBV7-9	NA	NA	TGTGCCAGCAGGAGACGGGACCGCACAGATACGCAGTATTTT	CASRRRDRTDTQYF
TRBJ1-4	TRBV5-8	NA	NA	TGTGCCAGCAGTCCCACGCATTTAACTAATGAAAAACTGTTTTTT	CASSPTHLTNEKLFF
TRBJ1-6	TRBV5-6	TRBD1	few	TGTGCCAGCGCGCGGGACAGGGTTTCACCCCTCCACTTT	CASARDRVSPLHF
TRBJ1-4	TRBV5-4	TRBD1	NA	TGTGCCAGCACCAGGGGGCGAAATGAAAAACTGTTTTTT	CASTRGRNEKLFF
TRBJ2-3	TRBV5-1	TRBD2	NA	TGCGCCAGCAGCTTGGGGTCTAGCGGGGGCCGTAATACGCAGTATTTT	CASSLGSSGGRNTQYF
TRBJ1-5	TRBV7-8	NA	NA	TGTGCCAGCAGCTGGACAGTGCGACAGCCCCAGCATTTT	CASSWTVRQPQHF
TRBJ2-1	TRBV11-3	NA	NA	TGTGCCAGCAGCTTAAGTAGTAGGGGTGAGCAGTTCTTC	CASSLSSRGEQFF
TRBJ1-2	TRBV5-8	NA	NA	TGTGCCAGCAGCTTGTTTGAGGGAGGAGGGTATGGCTACACCTTC	CASSLFEGGGYGYTF
TRBJ1-6	TRBV30	TRBD1	NA	TGTGCCTGGAGGGGGGGACAGGGGCTTCTTAATTCACCCCTCCACTTT	CAWRGGQGLLNSPLHF
TRBJ1-1	TRBV19	NA	NA	TGTGCGAGTAGCGAGCCAGGAGCGGCTGAAGCTTTCTTT	CASSEPGAAEAFF
TRBJ2-4	TRBV7-9	NA	NA	TGTGCCAGCAGTCATATGACGGGTTTTCAGTACTTC	CASSHMTGFQYF
TRBJ1-1	TRBV14	NA	NA	TGTGCCAGCAGCCAGTATTTAATGAGAAGTAGAACTGAAGCTTTCTTT	CASSQYLMRSRTEAFF
TRBJ2-1	TRBV5-1	NA	once	TGCGCCAGCAGCTTAAGCGTATCTGAGCAGTTCTTC	CASSLSVSEQFF
TRBJ2-4	TRBV11-2	NA	NA	TGTGCCAGCAGCGCCCAGGGTGGGATAGCCAAAAACATTCAGTACTTC	CASSAQGGIAKNIQYF
TRBJ1-3	TRBV30	NA	NA	TGTGCCTGGAGGGGCCCCGCCGGAAACACCATATATTTT	CAWRGPAGNTIYF
TRBJ1-2	TRBV7-9	NA	NA	TGTGCCAGCACCGGAGCTCCGGGCGAGGGGCTTCGAGGCTACACCTTC	CASTGAPGEGLRGYTF
TRBJ2-3	TRBV7-9	NA	NA	TGTGCCAGCAGCTTAGCCCTCGGTGCGCAGTATTTT	CASSLALGAQYF
TRBJ1-1	TRBV5-1	NA	medium-sized	TGCGCCAGCAGCTCGGGGGAGGGGCACACTGAAGCTTTCTTT	CASSSGEGHTEAFF
TRBJ2-2	TRBV15	NA	NA	TGTGCCACCAGCAGAGGTGAGGCCGGGGAGCTGTTTTTT	CATSRGEAGELFF
TRBJ2-1	TRBV19	NA	NA	TGTGCCAGTAGGTTAGGGGAGGTGTCCTACAATGAGCAGTTCTTC	CASRLGEVSYNEQFF
TRBJ2-5	TRBV7-2	TRBD2	NA	TGTGCCAGCAGCTTCCTAGCGGGAGGAGTAGAGACCCAGTACTTC	CASSFLAGGVETQYF
TRBJ2-5	TRBV5-1	TRBD1	NA	TGCGCCAGCAGCGCTGACAGGGCGCAAGAGACCCAGTACTTC	CASSADRAQETQYF
TRBJ2-1	TRBV15	NA	NA	TGTGCCACCAGCAAGCAAACCGGGACTGGCCCCAATGAGCAGTTCTTC	CATSKQTGTGPNEQFF
TRBJ2-5	TRBV4-1	NA	NA	TGCGCCAGCAGCCAAGTGGGCGGGTTAGAGACCCAGTACTTC	CASSQVGGLETQYF
TRBJ2-3	TRBV10-1	TRBD2	NA	TGCGCCAGCAGTGAGTCGGCTAGCGGGAGGGGCATATCCCTAGGCTGGATCACAGATACGCAGTATTTT	CASSESASGRGISLGWITDTQYF
TRBJ1-2	TRBV2	NA	NA	TGTGCCAGCACGACCGTCTATGGCTACACCTTC	CASTTVYGYTF
TRBJ1-2	TRBV19	TRBD1	NA	TGTGCCAGTAGTCCCCCGGACAGGGACAATGGCTACACCTTC	CASSPPDRDNGYTF
TRBJ2-6	TRBV9	NA	NA	TGTGCCAGCAGCGTAGTAGTGGGAGTGACTGGGGCCAACGTCCTGACTTTC	CASSVVVGVTGANVLTF
TRBJ2-1	TRBV4-1	NA	once	TGCGCCAGCAGCTCGAGCCTCAGCTCCTACAATGAGCAGTTCTTC	CASSSSLSSYNEQFF
TRBJ1-6	TRBV5-1	NA	NA	TGCGCCAGCAGCGTCGACCTTAATTCACCCCTCCACTTT	CASSVDLNSPLHF
TRBJ2-3	TRBV20-1	NA	NA	TGCAGTGCCGCGGGGCCAGATACGCAGTATTTT	CSAAGPDTQYF
TRBJ2-1	TRBV4-3	NA	NA	TGCGCCAGCAGCCAGAGAGTAGCCGATGAGCAGTTCTTC	CASSQRVADEQFF
TRBJ2-3	TRBV4-1	TRBD1	NA	TGCGCCAGCAGCCAACGAAGAGGGACAGGTTCAGGAGATACGCAGTATTTT	CASSQRRGTGSGDTQYF
TRBJ2-1	TRBV5-1	NA	NA	TGCGCCAGCAGCTTGAGGCTACCTAATGAGCAGTTCTTC	CASSLRLPNEQFF
TRBJ1-5	TRBV27	NA	once	TGTGCCAGCAGTTTGGAGGGGTGGGGTAGCAATCAGCCCCAGCATTTT	CASSLEGWGSNQPQHF
TRBJ2-1	TRBV27	TRBD2	NA	TGTGCCAGCAGTTTACGGCCGATTACGGGACTACCCAATGAGCAGTTCTTC	CASSLRPITGLPNEQFF
TRBJ2-7	TRBV6-1	NA	NA	TGTGCCACGGGTATCGAGCAGTACTTC	CATGIEQYF
TRBJ1-6	TRBV30	NA	NA	TGTGCCTGTTGGGGAGCTTTCGGTTCACCCCTCCACTTT	CACWGAFGSPLHF
TRBJ2-1	TRBV19	NA	NA	TGTGCCAGTAGATTTTTCGCGGCTAACAACAATGAGCAGTTCTTC	CASRFFAANNNEQFF
TRBJ2-7	TRBV5-1	TRBD1	NA	TGCGCCAGCAGCTATCGACAGGGATCCTACGAGCAGTACTTC	CASSYRQGSYEQYF
TRBJ1-1	TRBV10-3	TRBD1	NA	TGTGCCTCCGGGACAGGGGGAAACACTGAAGCTTTCTTT	CASGTGGNTEAFF
TRBJ1-6	TRBV27	TRBD1	NA	TGTGCCAGCAGTTCCTCCGGGACAGGGTTTTCACCCCTCCACTTT	CASSSSGTGFSPLHF